A single sample is the source of the 17 T cell receptor beta chains below, sequenced in a study of shared clonotypes between healthy human individuals. Profiling relied on immunoSEQ multiplex PCR, and the TCRdb table lists in-frame clones only, not all of them. The table lists approximately 2.3 million clones, approximately 95% of them singletons. Sample: naive CD4+ T cells from PBMCs. Subset in this sample: CD45RA+ positively selected. The receptors shown here come from a man between 18 and 35 years old in good health. Some clones in this sample may be carry-over from other donors' samples.

In DNA, the CDR3 is TGTGCCAGCAGCTGGGCTAGCGGGCTTTACAATGAGCAGTTCTTC. Amino acids: CASSWASGLYNEQFF. The J gene is TRBJ2-1, the V gene TRBV5-4; TRBD2 aligns across 8 bases. Per germline, CDR1 SGHNT and CDR2 YYREEE (reference sequence). The CDR3 runs 15 residues. Germline trimming cut 3 bases from V and 4 bases from J; bases unmatched to any gene: 6. Full variable domain (outside the CDR3, taken from reference TRBV5-4 and TRBJ2-1): ETGVTQSPTHLIKTRGQQVTLRCSSQSGHNTVSWYQQALGQGPQFIFQYYREEENGRGNFPPRFSGLQFPNYSSELNVNALELDDSALYLCASSWASGLYNEQFFGPGTRLTVL.

The chain employs TRBV7-2 and TRBJ2-3; D remains unclear. The CDR3 contains 16 residues. Germline V gene lookup returns CDR1 SGHTA and CDR2 FQGNSA. The ends were cut back, 0 bases at V and 1 base at J, with 11 bases in the middle. In DNA, the CDR3 is TGTGCCAGCAGCTTAGCGGCTAGACGCGGCACAGATACGCAGTATTTT. It encodes CASSLAARRGTDTQYF.

The chain uses TRBV10-3 and TRBJ1-4; no definite D call. CDR3 size: 14 residues. Germline V gene lookup returns CDR1 ENHRY and CDR2 SYGVKD. V dropped 4 bases and J dropped 3 bases, with 9 bases sitting between them. The CDR3 sequence: CAISGNQANEKLFF. In nucleotides, the CDR3 is TGTGCCATCAGTGGGAACCAAGCTAATGAAAAACTGTTTTTT.

The chain couples TRBV5-1 to TRBJ2-5; weak D call: TRBD1 (6 bases). V shed 4 bases and J shed 2 bases, with 12 bases lying between them. Germline values: CDR1 SGHRS, CDR2 YFSETQ. This CDR3 comprises 14 residues. Written as DNA, the CDR3 is TGCGCCAGCAGCACCGGGACATGGCAAGAGACCCAGTACTTC. Protein product: CASSTGTWQETQYF.

This clone occurred a few times. The chain links TRBV4-1 to TRBJ1-4, with a tentative D call TRBD1 (6 bases). This CDR3 is built from 13 residues. Germline values: CDR1 MGHRA, CDR2 YSYEKL. V was trimmed by 1 base and J by 8 bases, leaving 8 bases between them. CDR3 sequence: CASSQAGTEKLFF. CDR3 sequence (DNA): TGCGCCAGCAGCCAAGCGGGGACAGAAAAACTGTTTTTT.

This clone showed up just a few times. The V gene is TRBV19, the J gene TRBJ1-1, with 9 positions matching TRBD1. J was trimmed by 11 bases and V by 5 bases; bases with no gene match: 3. Germline CDR1 and CDR2: LNHDA and SQIVND (reference sequence). This CDR3 comprises 11 residues. Here the CDR3 reads CASSRQGGAFF. The CDR3, as DNA: TGTGCCAGTAGTCGACAGGGGGGCGCTTTCTTT.

V usage is TRBV13 and J usage is TRBJ1-4; TRBD1 matches at 9 bases. The V gene's germline CDR1 is PRHDT and CDR2 FYEKMQ (reference sequence). The CDR3 loop spans 14 amino acids. V gave up 6 bases and J gave up 6 bases; unmatched junction bases: 5. The CDR3 sequence: CASRLQGADEKLFF. Here the CDR3 DNA reads TGTGCCAGCAGACTACAGGGGGCGGATGAAAAACTGTTTTTT.

This clone was seen only once. J is TRBJ1-4 and V is TRBV7-9; TRBD1 matches at 9 bases. The V segment lost 4 bases and the J segment 8 bases; nucleotides outside the gene matches: 17. The germline gives CDR1 SEHNR, CDR2 FQNEAQ (reference sequence). The CDR3 consists of 18 residues. Here the CDR3 reads CASSSTQTGGWDWEKLFF. The CDR3 DNA reads as TGTGCCAGCAGCTCGACACAGACAGGGGGTTGGGATTGGGAAAAACTGTTTTTT.

V usage is TRBV11-2 and J usage is TRBJ1-2; D perhaps matches TRBD1 (5 bases). Germline assignment: CDR1 SGHAT and CDR2 FQNNGV. V was clipped by 5 bases and J by 8 bases, with 9 bases between them. This CDR3 is built from 11 residues. The CDR3 DNA reads TGTGCCAGCAGCCCGACAGACGGCTACACCTTC. Amino acid sequence: CASSPTDGYTF.

This clone appeared once. The chain recombines TRBV4-1 with TRBJ2-3, with 14 bases aligning to TRBD2. Germline V CDR1 and CDR2: MGHRA, YSYEKL. Losses at the gene ends were 4 bases for V and 3 bases for J; bases not matched to a gene: 6. The CDR3 extends over 17 amino acids. The CDR3 nucleotides are TGCGCCAGCAGCCCGGGACTAGCGGGAGCTATGACAGATACGCAGTATTTT. Its translation is CASSPGLAGAMTDTQYF.

In the case of this clone: The sample has other DNA sequences that encode this CDR3 too. This chain links TRBV7-2 with TRBJ2-1; the match to TRBD1 covers 8 bases. The germline V gene encodes CDR1 SGHTA and CDR2 FQGNSA. After removal of 5 bases from V and 1 base from J, the junction contained 4 bases not matched to a gene. The CDR3 is 15 amino acids. The CDR3 DNA reads as TGTGCCAGCAGCCCCGGACAGGGATCCTACAATGAGCAGTTCTTC. Protein: CASSPGQGSYNEQFF. The complete variable domain, with remaining parts taken from reference TRBV7-2 and TRBJ2-1, reads GAGVSQSPSNKVTEKGKDVELRCDPISGHTALYWYRQSLGQGLEFLIYFQGNSAPDKSGLPSDRFSAERTGGSVSTLTIQRTQQEDSAVYLCASSPGQGSYNEQFFGPGTRLTVL.

Comment on this clone: The same CDR3 can be traced to other DNA sequences in this sample. The chain joins TRBV7-3 to TRBJ1-3; D gene uncertain. Germline assignment: CDR1 SGHTA and CDR2 FQGTGA. CDR3 length equals 13 residues. V was clipped by 5 bases and J by 3 bases, with 8 bases between them. CDR3 residues: CASSPGGGNTIYF. The CDR3 bases are TGTGCCAGCAGCCCAGGAGGTGGAAACACCATATATTTT.

The rearrangement uses TRBV10-1 and TRBJ1-2, with 7 bases lining up with TRBD1. Germline lookup yields CDR1 WNHNN and CDR2 SYGVQD (reference sequence). The CDR3 length is 16 residues. J gave up 1 base and V 4 bases, and 9 bases lay outside the gene matches. In DNA form, the CDR3 reads TGCGCCAGCAGTGCCGGGACAGAGAAGATTAACTATGGCTACACCTTC. It codes for CASSAGTEKINYGYTF.

The chain combines TRBV25-1 with TRBJ1-4, with no clear D. Germline V gene data show CDR1 as MGHDK and CDR2 as SYGVNS. Trimming cost V 0 bases and J 5 bases, with 10 bases left between them. The CDR3 has 15 residues. CDR3 in DNA: TGTGCCAGCAGTGAATATGCCGGGTACAATGAAAAACTGTTTTTT. Amino acids: CASSEYAGYNEKLFF.

The chain employs TRBV5-1 and TRBJ2-2, with 11 bases matching TRBD2. Germline assignment: CDR1 SGHRS and CDR2 YFSETQ. The CDR3 extends over 16 amino acids. V lost 5 bases and J lost 2; bases outside the gene matches: 5. CDR3 nucleotides: TGCGCCAGCAGTACTAGCGGGAGTTATAACACCGGGGAGCTGTTTTTT. It encodes CASSTSGSYNTGELFF.

The chain couples TRBV15 to TRBJ1-2, with D possibly TRBD1 on 6 matching bases. CDR1 and CDR2 from the germline V gene are LNHNV and YYDKDF (reference sequence). The CDR3 extends over 13 amino acids. V was clipped by 4 bases and J by 6 bases, with 12 bases between them. CDR3 coding DNA: TGTGCCACCAGCAAAGGACAGACTAATGGCTACACCTTC. This gives the protein CATSKGQTNGYTF.

The chain carries TRBV6-5 and TRBJ1-2, with D maybe TRBD1 (6 bases). The V gene's germline CDR1 is MNHEY and CDR2 SVGAGI. The CDR3 loop spans 15 amino acids. Trimming shortened V by 7 bases and J by 5 bases, and 20 bases separated the two germline ends. In nucleotides, the CDR3 is TGTGCCAGCACCCTTAACCGGGACACCTCTTATGGCTACACCTTC. It yields the protein CASTLNRDTSYGYTF.